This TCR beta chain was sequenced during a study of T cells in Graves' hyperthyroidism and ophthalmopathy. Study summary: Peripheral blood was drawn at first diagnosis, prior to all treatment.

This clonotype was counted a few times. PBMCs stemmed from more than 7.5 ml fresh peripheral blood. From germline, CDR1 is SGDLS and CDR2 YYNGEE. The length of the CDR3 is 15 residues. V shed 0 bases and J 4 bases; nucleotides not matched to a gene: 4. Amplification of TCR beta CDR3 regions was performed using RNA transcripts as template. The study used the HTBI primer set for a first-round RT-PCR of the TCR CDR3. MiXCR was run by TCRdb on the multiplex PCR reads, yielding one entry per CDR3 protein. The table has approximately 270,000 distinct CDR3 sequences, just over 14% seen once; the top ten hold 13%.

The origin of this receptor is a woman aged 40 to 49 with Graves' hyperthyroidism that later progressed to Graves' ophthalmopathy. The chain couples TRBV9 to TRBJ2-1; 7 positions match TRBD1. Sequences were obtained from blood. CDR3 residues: CASSVEGQKYNEQFF. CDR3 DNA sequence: TGTGCCAGCAGCGTAGAGGGACAGAAATACAATGAGCAGTTCTTC. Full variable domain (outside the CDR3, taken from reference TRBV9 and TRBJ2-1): DSGVTQTPKHLITATGQRVTLRCSPRSGDLSVYWYQQSLDQGLQFLIQYYNGEERAKGNILERFSAQQFPDLHSELNLSSLELGDSALYFCASSVEGQKYNEQFFGPGTRLTVL.